A selection of T cell receptor beta chains follows, all from one sample in a study of T cells in Graves' hyperthyroidism and ophthalmopathy. TCRdb itself ran the multiplex PCR reads through MiXCR, one entry per CDR3 protein. The table shows about 570,000 distinct CDR3 sequences, with around 46% occurring only once. Source material: peripheral blood or thyroid tissue (not recorded which). All receptors derive from an adult woman with Graves' disease, either hyperthyroidism or ophthalmopathy (not recorded which). CDR3s include the opening cysteine and the closing phenylalanine or tryptophan. The D gene is left open where the match is weak. The size entry is marked missing in some rows and otherwise reads once, few, many or a size class.

CDR3nt	CDR3aa	d_gene	j_gene	v_gene	abundance
TGCAGTGCCATATCGGGAGCGGAATACGAGCAGTACTTC	CSAISGAEYEQYF	NA	TRBJ2-7	TRBV20-1	many
TGTGCCAGCAGCCAGGGCTTGGTGGTGTCTGAAAAACTGTTTTTT	CASSQGLVVSEKLFF	NA	TRBJ1-4	TRBV11-2	many
TGTGCCAGCAGCTTAGGAGACAGGGTGGGCGAAAAACTGTTTTTT	CASSLGDRVGEKLFF	TRBD1	TRBJ1-4	TRBV7-9	many
TGCAGTGCTAGTCCCCAAACTGGGGGCGTCGAGGAGACCCAGTACTTC	CSASPQTGGVEETQYF	NA	TRBJ2-5	TRBV20-1	many
TGCAGTGCTTGGGGCCCGAAAGAGACCCAGTACTTC	CSAWGPKETQYF	NA	TRBJ2-5	TRBV20-1	many
TGCAGTGCTAAACAGGGGACTGACTCCGGGGAGCTGTTTTTT	CSAKQGTDSGELFF	NA	TRBJ2-2	TRBV20-1	many
TGTGCCAGCAGTCCCCGTGGTGGGGCCAGGGGAGGAGAAAAACTGTTTTTT	CASSPRGGARGGEKLFF	NA	TRBJ1-4	TRBV25-1	NA
TGTGCCAGCAGTTACTCGTTTAGCGGGAGCCCAGATACGCAGTATTTT	CASSYSFSGSPDTQYF	TRBD2	TRBJ2-3	TRBV6-6	NA
TGTGCCAGTAGTAAGGGGGCAGAGCCCTATGGCTACACCTTC	CASSKGAEPYGYTF	TRBD1	TRBJ1-2	TRBV19	NA
TGTGCCACCAGTGATTTTGGAGCTGCGGTAGATGGCTACACCTTC	CATSDFGAAVDGYTF	NA	TRBJ1-2	TRBV24-1	NA